The clone carrying this TCR beta chain has only a few counts. Its antigen remains unknown. The data were taken from a study of early T cells in non-severe SARS-CoV-2 infection. In the study overall: The chains were unpaired, and the sequenced material was bulk RNA from unsorted whole blood.

Attachment of unique molecular identifiers to individual cDNA molecules was performed. TCRdb independently ran MiXCR on the 5' RACE reads; one entry per CDR3 protein. The data show about 40,000 distinct CDR3 sequences, less than 30% seen once. The germline V gene encodes CDR1 DFQATT and CDR2 SNEGSKA (reference sequence). The CDR3 sequence is 13 residues long. Trimming pared 7 bases from V and 5 bases from J, leaving 17 bases between. Study findings and constraints: Anti-spike CD8 responses were favored by VDJdb matching, which missed private and CD4 specificities.

The gene calls are TRBV20-1 and TRBJ2-5; D is perhaps TRBD1 (6 bases). The receptor was isolated from an adult who was a healthcare worker with PCR-confirmed SARS-CoV-2 infection or an uninfected control (not recorded which). The sequences come from whole blood, collected at baseline. This CDR3 is CSVSTGSRETQYF. The CDR3 region has the DNA TGCAGTGTCTCGACAGGCTCCCGGGAGACCCAGTACTTC.